The 27 T cell receptor beta chains reported below all come from one sample, sequenced in a study of radiotherapy plus CTLA-4 blockade in lung cancer. Libraries were prepared by immunoSEQ multiplex PCR; TCRdb keeps only in-frame clonotypes and omits some of them. Seen here are around 82,000 clones, about 87% observed once, and the top ten hold about a sixth. Sample: peripheral blood, taken from a patient treated with radiotherapy plus ipilimumab. The receptors were sampled from a human donor with non-small cell lung cancer that progressed on radiotherapy plus ipilimumab.

The genes are TRBV18 and TRBJ2-7, with unresolved D. Trimming took off 5 bases at V and 6 bases at J, with 8 bases between the two ends. Germline loops: CDR1 KGHSH, CDR2 LQKENI. The CDR3 covers 11 residues. The CDR3 DNA reads as TGTGCCAGCTCAGGCATTGGCGAGCAGTACTTC. Encoded protein: CASSGIGEQYF.

This clone was observed a handful of times. This rearrangement joins TRBV21-1 to TRBJ2-7; the table's D call, TRBD1, was not checked against the DNA. TRBV21-1 is a pseudogene segment. This CDR3 region has 13 residues. The CDR3 protein is CASTSGTTYEQYF. The CDR3, as DNA: TGTGCCAGCACCTCCGGGACAACCTACGAGCAGTACTTC.

The chain uses TRBV28 and TRBJ1-2; 9 nucleotides align to TRBD1. CDR3 length: 12 residues. V shed 6 bases, J shed 9 bases, and the junction held 5 bases outside the gene matches. CDR1 MDHEN and CDR2 SYDVKM come from the germline V gene. The CDR3 here is CASRTGGDSYTF. CDR3 in DNA: TGTGCCAGCAGGACAGGGGGGGATAGCTACACCTTC.

The chain links TRBV27 to TRBJ1-5; D is uncertain. Trimming stripped 3 bases from V and 6 bases from J, with 12 bases between. This CDR3 has 14 residues. The V gene's germline CDR1 is MNHEY and CDR2 SMNVEV (reference sequence). The chain's CDR3 is CASSFMLGFQPQHF. In DNA, the CDR3 is TGTGCCAGCAGTTTTATGTTGGGGTTTCAGCCCCAGCATTTT.

V gene TRBV5-4 combines with J gene TRBJ1-2, with 9 bases that match TRBD1. Germline CDR1 SGHNT, CDR2 YYREEE (reference sequence). V shed 0 bases and J 7 bases; nucleotides not matched to a gene: 16. The CDR3 runs to 18 residues. CDR3 residues: CASSLDLQGALSTSGYTF. CDR3 DNA: TGTGCCAGCAGCTTGGATTTACAGGGGGCATTATCTACTAGTGGCTACACCTTC. The complete variable domain, with remaining parts taken from reference TRBV5-4 and TRBJ1-2, reads ETGVTQSPTHLIKTRGQQVTLRCSSQSGHNTVSWYQQALGQGPQFIFQYYREEENGRGNFPPRFSGLQFPNYSSELNVNALELDDSALYLCASSLDLQGALSTSGYTFGSGTRLTVV.

The chain uses TRBV29-1 and TRBJ2-5, with D hard to call. CDR3 length: 13 amino acids. Germline V gives CDR1 SQVTM, CDR2 ANQGSEA. V was clipped by 7 bases and J by 5 bases, with 17 bases between them. CDR3 DNA sequence: TGCAGCGCCGCAGGTCAGGACGGGGAGACCCAGTACTTC. Residues: CSAAGQDGETQYF.

This chain connects TRBV9 to TRBJ2-3, with 10 bases identical to TRBD2. Germline V gene data show CDR1 as SGDLS and CDR2 as YYNGEE. The CDR3 covers 15 residues. Losses at the gene ends were 5 bases for V and 0 bases for J; bases not matched to a gene: 3. CDR3 protein: CASSRTSGSTDTQYF. For the CDR3, the DNA is TGTGCCAGCAGTCGGACTAGCGGTAGCACAGATACGCAGTATTTT.

The J gene is TRBJ2-7, the V gene TRBV7-2; TRBD2 agrees at 13 bases. The CDR3 length is 15 residues. Germline CDR1 reads SGHTA; CDR2 reads FQGNSA. V shed 5 bases and J 5 bases; nucleotides not matched to a gene: 6. Here the CDR3 DNA reads TGTGCCAGCAGCCCGGGGGGACTAGCGGGGAACGAGCAGTACTTC. Residues: CASSPGGLAGNEQYF.

This sequence joins TRBV18 and TRBJ1-1, with a weak D call TRBD1 (5 bases). This CDR3 comprises 13 residues. The V gene lost 2 bases and the J gene lost 4 bases, with 8 bases spanning the gap. The V gene's germline CDR1 is KGHSH and CDR2 LQKENI. The CDR3 here is CASSPVGTTEAFF. CDR3 DNA: TGTGCCAGCTCACCAGTGGGGACCACTGAAGCTTTCTTT.

V is TRBV6-5 and J is TRBJ2-7; the D gene is possibly TRBD1 (6 bases). CDR1 MNHEY and CDR2 SVGAGI come from the germline V gene. The V end was cut by 6 bases, the J end by 0 bases, with 12 bases between. The CDR3 extends over 14 amino acids. Written as DNA, the CDR3 is TGTGCCAGCAGCCCGAGGGGGAGCTCCTACGAGCAGTACTTC. This codes for CASSPRGSSYEQYF.

This clone was detected only once. The CDR3 spells CASSQDRRTSPLTDTQYF. In DNA form, the CDR3 reads TGCGCCAGCAGCCAAGATCGCCGGACTAGTCCCCTCACAGATACGCAGTATTTT. The rearrangement uses TRBV4-1 and TRBJ2-3; 7 positions agree with TRBD2. J was trimmed by 2 bases and V by 0 bases; bases with no gene match: 11. CDR3 size: 18 residues. CDR1 is MGHRA, CDR2 YSYEKL, per germline.

The chain employs TRBV6-6 and TRBJ2-1; 9 bases match TRBD2. CDR1 MNHNY and CDR2 SVGAGI come from the germline V gene (reference sequence). The J segment lost 7 bases and the V segment lost 2 bases, leaving 0 bases of the junction unmatched. The CDR3 sequence is 13 residues long. The CDR3 bases are TGTGCCAGCAGTTACGGACTAGCGAATGAGCAGTTCTTC. Its protein is CASSYGLANEQFF.

This sequence joins TRBV28 and TRBJ1-4; 9 bases map to TRBD1. V lost 6 bases and J lost 8; bases outside the gene matches: 13. Germline V gene data show CDR1 as MDHEN and CDR2 as SYDVKM. This CDR3 is built from 16 residues. The CDR3 bases are TGTGCCAGCAGGCCGCCCCCGGGACAGGGAGGGGAAAAACTGTTTTTT. Translation gives CASRPPPGQGGEKLFF.

V and J are TRBV5-4 and TRBJ2-3; TRBD1 might be the D (6 bases). CDR1 is SGHNT and CDR2 is YYREEE in the germline V gene (reference sequence). This CDR3 is built from 17 residues. Trimming removed 6 bases from V and 1 base from J, with 21 bases in between. CDR3: CASTLQGQPWGTDTQYF. CDR3 DNA: TGTGCCAGCACCTTACAGGGTCAACCTTGGGGCACAGATACGCAGTATTTT. Together with reference TRBV5-4 and TRBJ2-3, the CDR3 gives the full variable domain: ETGVTQSPTHLIKTRGQQVTLRCSSQSGHNTVSWYQQALGQGPQFIFQYYREEENGRGNFPPRFSGLQFPNYSSELNVNALELDDSALYLCASTLQGQPWGTDTQYFGPGTRLTVL.

V usage is TRBV5-4 and J usage is TRBJ2-7; the match to TRBD2 covers 11 bases. The CDR3 spans 16 residues. V shed 3 bases, J shed 3 bases, and the junction held 8 bases outside the gene matches. CDR1 is SGHNT, CDR2 YYREEE, per germline (reference sequence). In DNA, the CDR3 is TGTGCCAGCAGCTCCCGCGGGACTAGCGGATACTACGAGCAGTACTTC. It encodes CASSSRGTSGYYEQYF.

This clone was counted once. This chain links TRBV5-1 with TRBJ2-2; 15 bases line up with TRBD2. There are 17 residues in the CDR3. Trimming took 0 bases from V and 8 from J; bases not matched to a gene: 5. Germline lookup yields CDR1 SGHRS and CDR2 YFSETQ. The CDR3 reads CASSLAPGLAGGGELFF. The CDR3 nucleotides read TGCGCCAGCAGCTTGGCACCGGGACTAGCGGGAGGAGGGGAGCTGTTTTTT.

The rearrangement links TRBV7-9 to TRBJ2-7; tentatively, D is TRBD2 (5 bases). Germline CDR1 reads SEHNR; CDR2 reads FQNEAQ (reference sequence). The V end was cut by 7 bases, the J end by 2 bases, with 18 bases between. This CDR3 contains 15 residues. In nucleotides, the CDR3 is TGTGCCAGCACCTCGGGCGGGCTTCGAACCTACGAGCAGTACTTC. This codes for CASTSGGLRTYEQYF.

The chain employs TRBV30 and TRBJ1-6; D gene unclear. The CDR3 spans 14 residues. Germline V gene data show CDR1 as GTSNPN and CDR2 as SVGIG (reference sequence). V shed 0 bases and J shed 10 bases, with 13 bases lying between them. CDR3 nucleotide sequence: TGTGCCTGGAGTGTTCGGGGAGTGGGGTCACCCCTCCACTTT. This gives the protein CAWSVRGVGSPLHF.

The gene calls are TRBV30 and TRBJ1-1; 7 bases are shared with TRBD1. Germline values: CDR1 GTSNPN, CDR2 SVGIG (reference sequence). The ends lost 2 bases at V and 4 bases at J; junction bases unmatched: 10. CDR3 length: 15 residues. CDR3 nucleotide sequence: TGTGCCTGGAGTCCACAGGGGCGAGGGGCCACTGAAGCTTTCTTT. This encodes CAWSPQGRGATEAFF.

The CDR3 is CASSLQVSLGEQYF. The CDR3 DNA sequence: TGCGCCAGCAGCCTACAGGTTTCCCTGGGGGAGCAGTACTTC. This rearrangement joins TRBV5-1 to TRBJ2-7, with D tentatively TRBD1 (5 bases). Trimming took 4 bases from V and 7 from J, leaving 18 bases between them. This CDR3 has 14 residues. The germline V gene encodes CDR1 SGHRS and CDR2 YFSETQ.

V usage is TRBV7-3 and J usage is TRBJ2-5, with unresolved D. This CDR3 spans 13 amino acids. Per germline, CDR1 SGHTA and CDR2 FQGTGA. Trimming took off 2 bases at V and 4 bases at J, with 8 bases between the two ends. As DNA, the CDR3 is TGTGCCAGCAGCTTATCTATCGTAGAGACCCAGTACTTC. Protein sequence: CASSLSIVETQYF.

This chain links TRBV5-1 with TRBJ1-1; D remains unclear. V was trimmed by 5 bases and J by 1 base, leaving 9 bases between them. The CDR3 extends over 13 amino acids. CDR1 is SGHRS and CDR2 is YFSETQ in the germline V gene. The CDR3 reads CASRSDRNTEAFF. As DNA, the CDR3 is TGCGCCAGCAGATCAGACCGGAACACTGAAGCTTTCTTT. Using reference TRBV5-1 and TRBJ1-1 for the parts outside the CDR3, the full variable domain is KAGVTQTPRYLIKTRGQQVTLSCSPISGHRSVSWYQQTPGQGLQFLFEYFSETQRNKGNFPGRFSGRQFSNSRSEMNVSTLELGDSALYLCASRSDRNTEAFFGQGTRLTVV.

This chain uses TRBV7-9 with TRBJ2-3, with 11 nucleotides matching TRBD1. The V gene end was trimmed by 1 base and the J gene end by 2 bases; junction bases not matched to a gene: 5. This CDR3 comprises 17 residues. The V gene's germline CDR1 is SEHNR and CDR2 FQNEAQ (reference sequence). The CDR3 region has the DNA TGTGCCAGCAGCTTAGGTGGGGGACAGGGGGACACAGATACGCAGTATTTT. It encodes CASSLGGGQGDTDTQYF.

The V and J genes are TRBV14 and TRBJ1-5, with D hard to call. Germline V gives CDR1 SGHDN, CDR2 FVKESK. Trimming removed 3 bases from V and 0 bases from J, with 15 bases in between. The CDR3 is 17 residues long. The CDR3 sequence: CASSHKNSPNSNQPQHF. Written as DNA, the CDR3 is TGTGCCAGCAGCCATAAGAACAGCCCTAATAGCAATCAGCCCCAGCATTTT.

The chain recombines TRBV7-9 with TRBJ2-3, with 8 bases matching TRBD1. With 4 bases clipped from V and 4 bases from J, the junction kept 1 base outside the gene matches. Germline CDR1 is SEHNR and CDR2 is FQNEAQ (reference sequence). This CDR3 is 13 amino acids long. The CDR3 reads CASSSTGADTQYF. CDR3 coding DNA: TGTGCCAGCAGCTCGACAGGGGCAGATACGCAGTATTTT.

The rearrangement joins TRBV5-4 to TRBJ1-5, with 8 bases matching TRBD1. Per germline, CDR1 SGHNT and CDR2 YYREEE (reference sequence). Unmatched junction bases numbered 7, after V lost 2 bases and J lost 6 bases. This CDR3 spans 15 amino acids. CDR3 residues: CASSLAGTGGQPQHF. The CDR3 bases are TGTGCCAGCAGCTTAGCGGGGACAGGCGGTCAGCCCCAGCATTTT.

The rearrangement joins TRBV30 to TRBJ1-1; D is unresolved. The CDR3 runs 12 residues. The ends were cut back, 3 bases at V and 0 bases at J, with 5 bases in the middle. Germline CDR1 is GTSNPN and CDR2 is SVGIG (reference sequence). DNA of the CDR3: TGTGCCTGGAGAGGGCTGAACACTGAAGCTTTCTTT. This gives the protein CAWRGLNTEAFF. The whole variable domain, remainder taken from reference TRBV30 and TRBJ1-1, is SQTIHQWPATLVQPVGSPLSLECTVEGTSNPNLYWYRQAAGRGLQLLFYSVGIGQISSEVPQNLSASRPQDRQFILSSKKLLLSDSGFYLCAWRGLNTEAFFGQGTRLTVV.